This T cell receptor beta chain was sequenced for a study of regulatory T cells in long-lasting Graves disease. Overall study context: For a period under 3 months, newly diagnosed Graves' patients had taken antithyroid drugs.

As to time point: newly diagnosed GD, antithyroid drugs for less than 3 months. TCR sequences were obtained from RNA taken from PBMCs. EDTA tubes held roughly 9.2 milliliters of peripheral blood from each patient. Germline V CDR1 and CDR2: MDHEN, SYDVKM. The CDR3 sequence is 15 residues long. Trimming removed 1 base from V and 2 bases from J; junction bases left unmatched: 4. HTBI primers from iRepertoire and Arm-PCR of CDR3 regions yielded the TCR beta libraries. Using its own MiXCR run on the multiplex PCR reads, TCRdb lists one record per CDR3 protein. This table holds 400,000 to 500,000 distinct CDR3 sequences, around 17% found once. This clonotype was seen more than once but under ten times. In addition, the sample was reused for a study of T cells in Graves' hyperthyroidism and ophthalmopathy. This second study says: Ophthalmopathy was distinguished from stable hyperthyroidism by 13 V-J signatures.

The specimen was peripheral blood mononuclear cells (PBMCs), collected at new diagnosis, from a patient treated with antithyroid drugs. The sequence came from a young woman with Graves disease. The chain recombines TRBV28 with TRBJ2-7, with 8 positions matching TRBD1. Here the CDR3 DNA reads TGTGCCAGCAGTTTATTGCAGGGGGCCCCCTACGAGCAGTACTTC. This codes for CASSLLQGAPYEQYF.